A selection of T cell receptor beta chains follows, all from one sample in a study of T cell repertoires in cytomegalovirus infection. No antigens are known for them. TCRdb passed the reads through MiXCR, listing each CDR3 protein once. There are around 710,000 distinct CDR3 sequences in the sample; around 29% occur only once, and about 12% lies in the top ten. The source was cultured CD8+ T cells from PBMCs, collected from culture after CMV antigen stimulation. The receptors originated from a human donor in good health (CMV status not recorded). Some clones in this sample may be carry-over from other donors' samples. Both conserved end residues are part of each CDR3. Each record gives: V gene, CDR3 protein.

TRBV12-3/TRBV12-4 | CASSLPGGGYYGYTF
TRBV25-1 | CASSETVGGGSQHF
TRBV6-5 | CASSYSSPGEQYF
TRBV28 | CASSPRFPSTSGGRDTQYF
TRBV5-1 | CASSLGVIEETQYF
TRBV27 | CATLLQTGELFF
TRBV6-2/TRBV6-3 | CASSQIRASSGANVLTF
TRBV24-1 | CATSTSGGASGTGELFF
TRBV9 | CASSVTATNEKLFF
TRBV7-9 | CASSLWAGGALTDTQYF
TRBV7-6 | CASSPTGGRDTEAFF
TRBV5-5 | CASGYSGKNTEAFF
TRBV6-2/TRBV6-3 | CASNQYSGAEQFF
TRBV4-1 | CASSQGGAYSYNSPLHF
TRBV7-6 | CASSLGGEGVVQETQYF
TRBV7-3 | CASSVSGTSPEGYGYTF
TRBV4-1 | CASSPTGTGIDAFF
TRBV12-5 | CASGLGYGYTF
TRBV19 | CASSIDRGTEVEDTQYF
TRBV7-6 | CASSLAGGRLSGANDLTF
TRBV2 | CASWGLTYEQYF
TRBV9 | CASSGPEGSSGNTIYF